This TCR beta chain was retrieved from a study of technical replicates of blood from a handful of donors. Germline CDR1 reads MDHEN; CDR2 reads SYDVKM. The CDR3 runs 14 residues. Assay used: immunoSEQ multiplex PCR; TCRdb lists only in-frame clones, some missing. Among 14,000 or so clones listed, 80% to 85% were seen once. The chain employs TRBV28 and TRBJ2-5; TRBD1 matches 9 bases. This receptor was taken from a human donor in good health. Sequences were obtained from PBMCs. CDR3 bases: TGTGCAGCCCGTGCCATGACAGGGGGAGAGACCCAGTACTTC. It specifies CAARAMTGGETQYF.